The TCR beta chain described here comes from a study of control samples from healthy donors and cancer patients. Germline-derived CDR1 and CDR2 are LNHDA and SQIVND (reference sequence). This CDR3 region has 14 residues. The junction had 7 bases not matched to a gene; V was cut back by 3 bases and J by 6 bases. Generated by immunoSEQ multiplex PCR, the TCRdb table keeps only in-frame clones and is missing some. The top ten hold 13% to 15% of the sample, which has 75,000 to 100,000 clones, around 88% seen once. The chain recombines TRBV19 with TRBJ2-7; 8 bases are shared with TRBD2. The TCR sequence derives from a man younger than 45 in good health. The sample comprised blood. The CDR3 region is CASSITAGGSEQYF. In DNA form, the CDR3 reads TGTGCCAGTAGTATTACGGCGGGAGGCTCCGAGCAGTACTTC.